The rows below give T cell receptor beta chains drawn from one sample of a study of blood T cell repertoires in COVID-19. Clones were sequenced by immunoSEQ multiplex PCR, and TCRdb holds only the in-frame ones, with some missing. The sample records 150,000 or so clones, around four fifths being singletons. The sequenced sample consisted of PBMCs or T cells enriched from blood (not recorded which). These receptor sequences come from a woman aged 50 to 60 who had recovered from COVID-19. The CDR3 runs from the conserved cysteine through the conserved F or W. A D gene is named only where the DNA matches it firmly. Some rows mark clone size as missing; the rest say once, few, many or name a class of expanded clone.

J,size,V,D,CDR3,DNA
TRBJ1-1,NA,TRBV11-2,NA,CASSLRGLEAGTEAFF,TGTGCCAGCAGCTTAAGAGGGCTCGAGGCGGGCACTGAAGCTTTCTTT
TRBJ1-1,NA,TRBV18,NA,CASSHDRMGTEAFF,TGTGCCAGCTCACACGACAGGATGGGCACTGAAGCTTTCTTT
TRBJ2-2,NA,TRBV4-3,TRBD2,CASSVGRADTGELFF,TGCGCCAGCAGCGTCGGGAGGGCGGACACCGGGGAGCTGTTTTTT
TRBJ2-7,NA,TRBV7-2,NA,CASSYMYEQYF,TGTGCCAGCAGCTATATGTACGAGCAGTACTTC
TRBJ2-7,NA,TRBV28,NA,CASSPSSYEQYF,TGTGCCAGCAGTCCTAGCTCCTACGAGCAGTACTTC
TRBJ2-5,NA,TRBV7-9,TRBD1,CASSSPGTVRETQYF,TGTGCCAGCAGCTCTCCCGGGACAGTTAGAGAGACCCAGTACTTC
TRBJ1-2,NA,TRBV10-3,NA,CAIPGTDGYTF,TGTGCCATCCCCGGAACAGATGGCTACACCTTC
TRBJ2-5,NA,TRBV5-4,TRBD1,CASSHDRGSETQYF,TGTGCCAGCAGCCATGACAGGGGGTCGGAGACCCAGTACTTC
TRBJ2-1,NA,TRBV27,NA,CASRPRLGGNEQFF,TGTGCCAGCAGGCCGCGACTAGGTGGCAATGAGCAGTTCTTC
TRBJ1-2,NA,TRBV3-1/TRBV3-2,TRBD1,CASSQDHKGAGGYTF,TGTGCCAGCAGCCAAGATCATAAGGGGGCAGGCGGCTACACCTTC
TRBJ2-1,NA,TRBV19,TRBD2,CASSIRGAGEFF,TGTGCCAGTAGTATTCGAGGGGCGGGGGAGTTCTTC
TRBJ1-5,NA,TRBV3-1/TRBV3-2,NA,CASSQEGGRQPQHF,TGTGCCAGCAGCCAAGAAGGGGGTCGTCAGCCCCAGCATTTT
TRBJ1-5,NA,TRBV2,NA,CASRVRSNQPQHF,TGTGCCAGCCGGGTTCGTAGCAATCAGCCCCAGCATTTT
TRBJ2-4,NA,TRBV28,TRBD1,CASSVGQQLAKNIQYF,TGTGCCAGCAGTGTGGGACAGCAACTAGCCAAAAACATTCAGTACTTC
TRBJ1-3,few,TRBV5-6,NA,CASSLQRGSGNTIYF,TGTGCCAGCAGCTTGCAAAGGGGATCTGGAAACACCATATATTTT
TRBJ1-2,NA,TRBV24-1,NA,CATSDAPGSNYGYTF,TGTGCCACCAGTGATGCCCCGGGATCTAACTATGGCTACACCTTC
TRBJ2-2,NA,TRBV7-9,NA,CASSLLIGELFF,TGTGCCAGCAGCTTATTAATCGGGGAGCTGTTTTTT
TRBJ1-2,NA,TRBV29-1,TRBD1,CSVGQDNYGYTF,TGCAGCGTCGGACAGGATAACTATGGCTACACCTTC
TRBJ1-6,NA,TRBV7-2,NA,CASTEQGRNSPLHF,TGTGCCAGCACCGAACAGGGTCGGAATTCACCCCTCCACTTT
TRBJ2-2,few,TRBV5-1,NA,CASRSAGPNTGELFF,TGCGCCAGCCGCTCCGCGGGGCCGAACACCGGGGAGCTGTTTTTT
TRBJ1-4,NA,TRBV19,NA,CASKEGFNEKLFF,TGTGCCAGTAAGGAGGGATTTAATGAAAAACTGTTTTTT
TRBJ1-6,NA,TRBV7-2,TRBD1,CASSLDRGSSPLHF,TGTGCCAGCAGCTTAGACAGGGGGAGTTCACCCCTCCACTTT
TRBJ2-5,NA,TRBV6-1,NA,CAHSGLAALGGETQYF,TGTGCCCACAGTGGGTTAGCGGCTCTGGGAGGAGAGACCCAGTACTTC
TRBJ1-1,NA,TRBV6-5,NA,CASSKGFEAFF,TGTGCCAGCAGTAAGGGGTTTGAAGCTTTCTTT
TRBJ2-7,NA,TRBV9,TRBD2,CASSDSGSGYEQYF,TGTGCCAGCAGCGATAGCGGGAGCGGCTACGAGCAGTACTTC
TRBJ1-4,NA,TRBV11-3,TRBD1,CASSWDSSSEKLFF,TGTGCCAGCAGCTGGGACAGTTCCAGTGAAAAACTGTTTTTT
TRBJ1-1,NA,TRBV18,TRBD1,CASSPGTGTEAFF,TGTGCCAGCTCACCAGGGACAGGGACTGAAGCTTTCTTT
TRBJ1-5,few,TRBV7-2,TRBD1,CASSPQGRNQPQHF,TGTGCCAGCAGCCCACAGGGGCGCAATCAGCCCCAGCATTTT
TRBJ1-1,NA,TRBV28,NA,CASRESNLNTEAFF,TGTGCCAGCAGAGAGTCTAATTTGAACACTGAAGCTTTCTTT
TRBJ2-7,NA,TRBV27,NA,CASSPLTGYEQYF,TGTGCCAGCAGTCCTCTGACGGGATACGAGCAGTACTTC
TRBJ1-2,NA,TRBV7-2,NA,CASSTPDRKDSYTF,TGTGCCAGCAGCACCCCCGACAGGAAAGATAGCTACACCTTC
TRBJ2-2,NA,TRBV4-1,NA,CASSSPGRTGELFF,TGCGCCAGCAGCTCCCCAGGAAGGACCGGGGAGCTGTTTTTT
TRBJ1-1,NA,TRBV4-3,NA,CASSQEDRPNTEAFF,TGCGCCAGCAGCCAAGAAGACAGGCCGAACACTGAAGCTTTCTTT
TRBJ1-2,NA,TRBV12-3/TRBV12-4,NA,CASSPNFYGYTF,TGTGCCAGCAGCCCTAATTTCTATGGCTACACCTTC
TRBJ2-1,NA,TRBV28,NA,CASSPDMFNEQFF,TGTGCCAGCAGCCCGGACATGTTCAATGAGCAGTTCTTC
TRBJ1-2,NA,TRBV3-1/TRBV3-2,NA,CASSQGQYGYTF,TGTGCCAGCAGCCAGGGACAATATGGCTACACCTTC
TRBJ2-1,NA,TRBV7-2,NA,CASSLFLRDSYNEQFF,TGTGCCAGCAGCTTATTCCTTAGGGACTCTTACAATGAGCAGTTCTTC
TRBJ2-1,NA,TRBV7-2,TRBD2,CASSPAGIRREQFF,TGTGCCAGCAGCCCAGCGGGGATTAGGCGGGAGCAGTTCTTC
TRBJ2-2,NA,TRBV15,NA,CATSSFSVYTGELFF,TGTGCCACCAGCAGTTTTTCAGTGTACACCGGGGAGCTGTTTTTT
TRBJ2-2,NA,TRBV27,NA,CASSSPGKGTGELFF,TGTGCCAGCAGTTCCCCAGGGAAAGGCACCGGGGAGCTGTTTTTT
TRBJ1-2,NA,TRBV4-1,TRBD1,CASSQDQGALHGYTF,TGCGCCAGCAGCCAAGATCAGGGGGCTCTGCATGGCTACACCTTC
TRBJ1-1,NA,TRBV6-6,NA,CASSPPTGFTEAFF,TGTGCCAGCAGTCCACCCACAGGGTTCACTGAAGCTTTCTTT
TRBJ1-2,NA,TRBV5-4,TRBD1,CASSLAGGDGYTF,TGTGCCAGCAGCTTGGCAGGGGGCGACGGCTACACCTTC
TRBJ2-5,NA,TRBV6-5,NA,CASSYGGREETQYF,TGTGCCAGCAGTTACGGGGGCAGGGAGGAGACCCAGTACTTC
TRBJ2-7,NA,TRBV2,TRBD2,CASSKREGYEQYF,TGTGCCAGCTCCAAACGGGAGGGCTACGAGCAGTACTTC
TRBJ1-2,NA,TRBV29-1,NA,CSVASRGRDGYTF,TGCAGCGTTGCTAGCCGGGGGAGGGATGGCTACACCTTC
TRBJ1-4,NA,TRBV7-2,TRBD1,CASSLVPGGNEKLFF,TGTGCCAGCAGCTTAGTCCCAGGGGGTAATGAAAAACTGTTTTTT